This T cell receptor (beta chain) emerged from a study of shared clonotypes between healthy human individuals. Background on the study: With ages of 18 to 49, the donors were two women and three men. Study-level findings and limits: Generation of non-shared clonotypes was less probable than generation of clonotypes shared by all four donors. When naive CD4 clonotypes were compared across a few donors, 4% to 6.5% were shared.

Details on this clone: Its antigen remains unknown.

Each subset's genomic DNA was split evenly across several immunoSEQ plates. Clones were sequenced by immunoSEQ multiplex PCR, and TCRdb holds only the in-frame ones, with some missing. Of some 2,400,000 clones in the sample, approximately 95% are singletons; the top ten hold roughly 0.13%. Trimming left V 3 bases short and J 5 bases short, with 8 bases between. This CDR3 is 14 amino acids long. The V gene's germline CDR1 is WSHSY and CDR2 SAAADI. Sequences were obtained from naive CD4+ T cells sorted from blood. The sample's subset: CD45RA+ positively selected. The gene calls are TRBV10-2 and TRBJ1-6, with D possibly TRBD1 on 6 matching bases. The clonotype originates from a man between 18 and 29 years old in good health. This chain's CDR3 is CASSETGNNSPLHF. CDR3 sequence (DNA): TGCGCCAGCAGTGAAACAGGGAATAATTCACCCCTCCACTTT.